These 32 T cell receptor beta chains were all obtained from the same sample, sequenced in a study of blood T cells in healthy people across ages. A J-beta primer mix and a sample-barcoded 5' primer were used in a second PCR of about 6 to 12 cycles. MiXCR, applied by TCRdb to the 5' RACE reads, yields one record per CDR3 protein. The table lists 500,000 to 600,000 distinct CDR3 sequences, roughly 28% of them singletons, with under 20% in the top ten. Sequenced sample: blood. These receptors were collected from a woman aged 70-85 years in good health.

The V and J genes are TRBV2 and TRBJ2-7; D gene uncertain. Germline V gene sequence: CDR1 SNHLY, CDR2 FYNNEI. Trimming shortened V by 7 bases and J by 6 bases, and 10 bases separated the two germline ends. CDR3 length: 11 amino acids. CDR3 sequence reads: CASTPETEQYF. The CDR3 DNA reads as TGTGCCAGCACCCCTGAAACCGAGCAGTACTTC.

This clonotype was seen more than once but under ten times. The V call is TRBV2, the J call TRBJ1-5, with TRBD1 identical over 7 bases. Trimming removed 2 bases from V and 2 bases from J; junction bases left unmatched: 0. The CDR3 has 14 amino acids. Germline V gene data show CDR1 as SNHLY and CDR2 as FYNNEI. The CDR3 loop is CASSEQGGNQPQHF. The CDR3 region has the DNA TGTGCCAGCAGTGAACAGGGGGGCAATCAGCCCCAGCATTTT.

This clonotype was counted a few times. One end of the junction fails to match germline, which may point to a read error. The V and J genes are TRBV4-3 and TRBJ2-5; unclear D gene. This CDR3 is 14 amino acids long. Germline V lookup: CDR1 LGHNA, CDR2 YSLEER. The CDR3 loop is CASSQSASPEAQYF. CDR3 nucleotide sequence: TGCGCCAGCAGCCAATCAGCCAGCCCAGAGGCCCAGTACTTC.

This clonotype was observed a handful of times. CDR3 coding DNA: TGCGCCAGCAGCTGGACAGGGCTGGAGGGGACCCAGTACTTC. The encoded protein is CASSWTGLEGTQYF. V is TRBV5-1 and J is TRBJ2-5, with 8 bases matching TRBD1. Looked up from germline, CDR1 is SGHRS and CDR2 is YFSETQ. This CDR3 has 14 amino acids. V lost 3 bases, J lost 7 bases, and 8 bases stayed unmatched.

This clonotype was found many times. The chain couples TRBV5-1 to TRBJ2-4, with D unclear. CDR1 and CDR2 (germline): SGHRS, YFSETQ. The CDR3 spans 14 residues. V lost 4 bases and J 1 base, leaving 9 bases between the germline ends. CDR3 sequence (DNA): TGCGCCAGCAGCCCGGTGACTGCCAAAAACATTCAGTACTTC. Encoded protein: CASSPVTAKNIQYF. Full variable domain (outside the CDR3, taken from reference TRBV5-1 and TRBJ2-4): KAGVTQTPRYLIKTRGQQVTLSCSPISGHRSVSWYQQTPGQGLQFLFEYFSETQRNKGNFPGRFSGRQFSNSRSEMNVSTLELGDSALYLCASSPVTAKNIQYFGAGTRLSVL.

This clonotype was observed a handful of times. The chain joins TRBV29-1 to TRBJ2-6; no definite D call. The CDR3 contains 17 residues. The V end was cut by 3 bases, the J end by 0 bases, with 15 bases between. Germline V gives CDR1 SQVTM, CDR2 ANQGSEA. Here the CDR3 DNA reads TGCAGCGTTGACCTCAGGAGACCCCTCTCTGGGGCCAACGTCCTGACTTTC. This sequence encodes CSVDLRRPLSGANVLTF.

The rearrangement links TRBV29-1 to TRBJ2-3; the D is unclear. Germline V gene data show CDR1 as SQVTM and CDR2 as ANQGSEA. The CDR3 length is 11 residues. V lost 3 bases and J lost 4, with 5 bases in between. The CDR3 DNA reads as TGCAGCGTTGAGCAGGCAGATACGCAGTATTTT. It encodes CSVEQADTQYF.

The V gene is TRBV5-1, the J gene TRBJ1-1; D might be TRBD1 (6 bases). Germline V gives CDR1 SGHRS, CDR2 YFSETQ. Trimming removed 5 bases at V and 11 bases at J, with 19 bases between. The length of the CDR3 is 13 residues. This CDR3 reads CASRPPGHPGAFF. The CDR3 nucleotides are TGCGCCAGCAGACCCCCGGGACACCCTGGGGCTTTCTTT.

J is TRBJ2-7 and V is TRBV27; possibly TRBD1 for D (6 bases). Germline CDR1 is MNHEY and CDR2 is SMNVEV (reference sequence). V lost 6 bases, J lost 2 bases, and 23 bases lay in between. CDR3 length: 17 residues. The CDR3 loop is CASRRTASPSRAYEQYF. The DNA of the CDR3 is TGTGCCAGCAGGAGGACAGCATCCCCCTCTCGCGCCTACGAGCAGTACTTC.

CDR3 sequence: CATSDAGSFGGKEETQYF. CDR3 nucleotide sequence: TGTGCCACCAGTGATGCGGGATCCTTCGGGGGGAAAGAGGAGACCCAGTACTTC. The genes are TRBV24-1 and TRBJ2-5; the match to TRBD2 covers 7 bases. Germline-derived CDR1 and CDR2 are KGHDR and SFDVKD. The CDR3 consists of 18 residues. V gave up 3 bases and J gave up 5 bases; unmatched junction bases: 17.

CDR3 loop: CAIKTSGGAETEQFF. CDR3 nucleotide sequence: TGTGCCATCAAGACTAGCGGGGGGGCCGAGACTGAGCAGTTCTTC. The chain uses TRBV10-3 and TRBJ2-7, with 14 nucleotides matching TRBD2. The J call may be mistaken, given a closer DNA end match to TRBJ2-1. CDR3 length equals 15 residues. Germline V gene sequence: CDR1 ENHRY, CDR2 SYGVKD.

The genes are TRBV2 and TRBJ1-2; D ambiguous. The length of the CDR3 is 13 residues. The germline V and J ends were trimmed by 8 bases and 3 bases, with 13 bases remaining between them. Looked up from germline, CDR1 is SNHLY and CDR2 is FYNNEI. CDR3 protein: CASGPKGDYGYTF. CDR3 coding DNA: TGTGCCAGCGGGCCTAAGGGAGACTATGGCTACACCTTC.

The chain couples TRBV5-1 to TRBJ2-2; 10 nucleotides align to TRBD2. Trimming at V came to 0 bases and at J to 2 bases, leaving 7 bases not matched to a gene. This CDR3 spans 18 amino acids. Germline V gives CDR1 SGHRS, CDR2 YFSETQ. CDR3 amino acids: CASSLALAGDVNTGELFF. CDR3 sequence (DNA): TGCGCCAGCAGCTTGGCGCTAGCGGGAGACGTAAACACCGGGGAGCTGTTTTTT.

The V and J genes are TRBV5-5 and TRBJ1-6; TRBD1 matches at 9 bases. V gave up 4 bases and J gave up 11 bases; unmatched junction bases: 7. This CDR3 region has 14 residues. CDR1 and CDR2 from the germline V gene are SGHKS and YYEKEE (reference sequence). The CDR3 nucleotides read TGTGCCAGCAGCCCGGGACAGGGAGAAGCACCCCTCCACTTT. The encoded protein is CASSPGQGEAPLHF.

J is TRBJ1-1 and V is TRBV20-1; TRBD1 is a possible D gene (5 bases). Germline V gene sequence: CDR1 DFQATT, CDR2 SNEGSKA (reference sequence). This CDR3 is 11 amino acids long. The V end lost 6 bases, the J end lost 9 bases, and 14 bases lay between the germline ends. CDR3 in DNA: TGCAGTGCCCCTAGGGGCTCTCAAGCTTTCTTT. Amino acids: CSAPRGSQAFF.

This clonotype was counted only a few times. The chain is built from TRBV5-1 and TRBJ1-6; weak D call: TRBD1 (5 bases). This CDR3 region has 13 residues. The germline V gene has CDR1 SGHRS and CDR2 YFSETQ. V was shortened by 4 bases and J by 17 bases, with 19 bases between the two germline ends. CDR3 nucleotides: TGCGCCAGCAGCACCTATGGCCGGGACCCTATCCACTTT. It codes for CASSTYGRDPIHF.

J is TRBJ2-5 and V is TRBV20-1, with no clear D. The J call may not be correct, given that the DNA end is closer to TRBJ2-7. Germline V gene lookup returns CDR1 DFQATT and CDR2 SNEGSKA (reference sequence). The CDR3 runs 12 residues. CDR3 sequence: CSARVISGEQYF. The CDR3 nucleotides are TGCAGTGCTAGAGTAATTTCGGGCGAGCAGTACTTC.

J is TRBJ2-2 and V is TRBV4-3; D is ambiguous. The CDR3 has 13 amino acids. Trimming shortened V by 3 bases and J by 7 bases, and 9 bases separated the two germline ends. Germline V gene data show CDR1 as LGHNA and CDR2 as YSLEER. The CDR3 sequence is CASSHRLSGELFF. CDR3 DNA sequence: TGCGCCAGCAGCCACCGACTTAGCGGGGAGCTGTTTTTT.

This sequence joins TRBV20-1 and TRBJ2-7, with D tentatively TRBD1 (6 bases). Germline loops: CDR1 DFQATT, CDR2 SNEGSKA (reference sequence). Trimming removed 8 bases from V and 2 bases from J, with 13 bases in between. CDR3 length equals 12 residues. The chain's CDR3 is CSTRDNTYEQYF. CDR3 bases: TGCAGTACCCGGGACAATACCTACGAGCAGTACTTC.

The chain joins TRBV15 to TRBJ1-2; no clear D gene. CDR1 and CDR2 (germline): LNHNV, YYDKDF (reference sequence). Trimming took 8 bases from V and 3 from J, leaving 10 bases between them. The CDR3 loop spans 12 amino acids. The CDR3 spells CATAFADYGYTF. For the CDR3, the DNA is TGTGCCACCGCCTTCGCTGACTATGGCTACACCTTC.

V and J are TRBV5-1 and TRBJ2-3, with 8 positions matching TRBD2. CDR3 length: 15 amino acids. Germline-derived CDR1 and CDR2 are SGHRS and YFSETQ. V trimming: 7 bases; J trimming: 5 bases; junction bases outside the gene matches: 12. The CDR3 region has the DNA TGCGCCAGCCGGGAACTAGCGGACGTCGGAGATACGCAGTATTTT. Amino acids: CASRELADVGDTQYF.

This clonotype turned up a few times. J is TRBJ2-1 and V is TRBV20-1, with TRBD2 identical over 10 bases. Germline CDR1 DFQATT, CDR2 SNEGSKA (reference sequence). The trim removed 6 bases at V and 7 bases at J, leaving 9 bases unmatched. The CDR3 extends over 14 amino acids. CDR3 loop: CSALPTSGTNEQFF. CDR3 nucleotide sequence: TGCAGTGCCCTCCCAACTAGCGGGACAAATGAGCAGTTCTTC.

Only a few counts were recorded for this clonotype. V gene TRBV7-9 combines with J gene TRBJ2-6, with D unclear. Between the trimmed V and J ends, which lost 10 bases and 1 base, there was a span of 17 bases. Germline-derived CDR1 and CDR2 are SEHNR and FQNEAQ (reference sequence). The length of the CDR3 is 16 residues. The CDR3 DNA reads as TGTGCCATACCCCAAGGGTCCCTATCTGGGGCCAACGTCCTGACTTTC. Translating it yields CAIPQGSLSGANVLTF.

This clonotype was counted a few times. DNA for the CDR3: TGCAGTGCTCGTCAGGGAGATGGCTACACCTTC. Residues: CSARQGDGYTF. This chain joins TRBV20-1 and TRBJ1-2; a weak D match, TRBD1 (5 bases). The germline gives CDR1 DFQATT, CDR2 SNEGSKA (reference sequence). The V end lost 5 bases, the J end lost 6 bases, and 10 bases lay between the germline ends. The CDR3 contains 11 residues.

The chain joins TRBV7-3 to TRBJ2-4; D may be TRBD2 (6 bases). The germline V gene encodes CDR1 SGHTA and CDR2 FQGTGA. The CDR3 is made up of 14 amino acids. The V gene lost 0 bases and the J gene lost 8 bases, with 11 bases spanning the gap. The CDR3 nucleotides are TGTGCCAGCAGCTTAACTTGGAGGGTTTACATTCAGTACTTC. Protein sequence: CASSLTWRVYIQYF. The variable domain in full, completed from reference TRBV7-3 and TRBJ2-4, reads GAGVSQTPSNKVTEKGKYVELRCDPISGHTALYWYRQSLGQGPEFLIYFQGTGAADDSGLPNDRFFAVRPEGSVSTLKIQRTERGDSAVYLCASSLTWRVYIQYFGAGTRLSVL.

The rearrangement uses TRBV20-1 and TRBJ2-5, with D unclear. This CDR3 spans 13 amino acids. The germline CDR1 and CDR2 sequences are DFQATT and SNEGSKA (reference sequence). V dropped 5 bases and J dropped 4 bases, with 14 bases sitting between them. The CDR3 sequence: CSAHATSGETQYF. The CDR3 DNA reads TGCAGTGCTCACGCTACCTCGGGAGAGACCCAGTACTTC.

The chain carries TRBV20-1 and TRBJ2-3, with 9 nucleotides matching TRBD2. Germline values: CDR1 DFQATT, CDR2 SNEGSKA (reference sequence). The CDR3 consists of 16 residues. V was pared by 5 bases and J by 2 bases, with 11 bases of the junction left unmatched. CDR3 sequence (DNA): TGCAGTGCTCTGACCCTAGCGGGGTCCTACACAGATACGCAGTATTTT. Residues: CSALTLAGSYTDTQYF.

This clonotype came up many times. V usage is TRBV3-1 and J usage is TRBJ1-2, with 7 bases lining up with TRBD1. The CDR3 spans 12 residues. Germline assignment: CDR1 LGHDT and CDR2 YNNKEL (reference sequence). Unmatched junction bases numbered 0, after V lost 3 bases and J lost 5 bases. CDR3 residues: CASSQTGYGYTF. The DNA of the CDR3 is TGTGCCAGCAGCCAGACAGGGTATGGCTACACCTTC. Complete variable domain (other parts from reference TRBV3-1 and TRBJ1-2): DTAVSQTPKYLVTQMGNDKSIKCEQNLGHDTMYWYKQDSKKFLKIMFSYNNKELIINETVPNRFSPKSPDKAHLNLHINSLELGDSAVYFCASSQTGYGYTFGSGTRLTVV.

This clonotype showed up just a few times. The chain combines TRBV5-1 with TRBJ2-5; D not certain. The CDR3 is 14 residues long. V was cut by 4 bases and J by 1 base, with 11 bases left in between. Germline V gives CDR1 SGHRS, CDR2 YFSETQ. The CDR3 sequence: CASSPGFSQETQYF. CDR3 nucleotides: TGCGCCAGCAGCCCAGGATTCAGCCAAGAGACCCAGTACTTC.

The DNA for the CDR3 is TGCGCCAGCAGCCTTGAGCTAGCGGGGGCCGCCTACGAGCAGTACTTC. Translation: CASSLELAGAAYEQYF. The chain has TRBV5-1 and TRBJ2-7; 10 nucleotides match TRBD2. The CDR3 is 16 residues long. Looked up from germline, CDR1 is SGHRS and CDR2 is YFSETQ. Losses at the gene ends were 4 bases for V and 2 bases for J; bases not matched to a gene: 9.

This clonotype was detected a few times. The rearrangement uses TRBV20-1 and TRBJ2-4; weak D call: TRBD2 (5 bases). CDR1 DFQATT and CDR2 SNEGSKA come from the germline V gene (reference sequence). The CDR3 length is 10 residues. Trimming cost V 5 bases and J 8 bases, with 7 bases left between them. The CDR3 nucleotides read TGCAGTGCTTGGGGAGACATTCAGTACTTC. It translates to CSAWGDIQYF.

This chain links TRBV5-1 with TRBJ2-5, with D possibly being TRBD2 (6 bases). This CDR3 has 15 residues. The V gene lost 2 bases and the J gene lost 5 bases, with 16 bases spanning the gap. Germline CDR1 is SGHRS and CDR2 is YFSETQ. DNA for the CDR3: TGCGCCAGCAGCTTTTCTCCGAGCCGGGGGGAGACCCAGTACTTC. It specifies CASSFSPSRGETQYF. The full variable domain, its missing parts supplied by reference TRBV5-1 and TRBJ2-5, is KAGVTQTPRYLIKTRGQQVTLSCSPISGHRSVSWYQQTPGQGLQFLFEYFSETQRNKGNFPGRFSGRQFSNSRSEMNVSTLELGDSALYLCASSFSPSRGETQYFGPGTRLLVL.